This entry lists 6 T cell receptor beta chains sequenced from one sample in a study of control samples from healthy donors and cancer patients. The table came from immunoSEQ multiplex PCR; TCRdb's copy has only in-frame clones and leaves some out. Counted here are about 22,000 clones, 65% to 90% occurring once; the ten biggest clones make up under 30%. The material sequenced was PBMCs. These receptors came from a man between 60 and 70 years old with head and neck cancer.

V and J are TRBV2 and TRBJ1-1, with a possible D match to TRBD1 (5 bases). V was shortened by 5 bases and J by 2 bases, with 12 bases between the two germline ends. The germline gives CDR1 SNHLY, CDR2 FYNNEI. The CDR3 is 14 amino acids. CDR3 nucleotides: TGTGCCAGCAGTCCCGGGACGAAAAACACTGAAGCTTTCTTT. Its protein is CASSPGTKNTEAFF.

V is TRBV4-1 and J is TRBJ2-5; D is uncertain. The germline V gene encodes CDR1 MGHRA and CDR2 YSYEKL. Trimming removed 2 bases at V and 3 bases at J, with 25 bases between. CDR3 size: 19 residues. CDR3 region: CASSQKTDSGWVGEETQYF. The DNA of the CDR3 is TGCGCCAGCAGCCAAAAGACCGATTCGGGTTGGGTTGGAGAAGAGACCCAGTACTTC.

The chain uses TRBV12-5 and TRBJ2-7; 9 bases fit TRBD1. V gave up 5 bases and J gave up 5 bases; unmatched junction bases: 7. In germline, CDR1 is LGHNT, CDR2 FRNRAP. The CDR3 extends over 14 amino acids. The CDR3 DNA sequence: TGTGCTAGTGGTCCCACGACAGGGGGACACGAGCAGTACTTC. Encoded protein: CASGPTTGGHEQYF.

The chain links TRBV29-1 to TRBJ2-5; 7 bases align to TRBD2. The length of the CDR3 is 14 residues. Looked up from germline, CDR1 is SQVTM and CDR2 is ANQGSEA. V shed 1 base and J 3 bases; nucleotides not matched to a gene: 5. The CDR3 sequence: CSVEGDAGEETQYF. CDR3 nucleotides: TGCAGCGTTGAAGGAGATGCGGGAGAAGAGACCCAGTACTTC.

The J gene is TRBJ1-1, the V gene TRBV25-1; D gene unclear. The germline V gene encodes CDR1 MGHDK and CDR2 SYGVNS. The length of the CDR3 is 15 residues. Trimming left V 4 bases short and J 2 bases short, with 14 bases between. CDR3 DNA: TGTGCCAGCAGTGGCCCGACGGACTTTAACACTGAAGCTTTCTTT. Residues: CASSGPTDFNTEAFF.

The chain has TRBV14 and TRBJ1-1; TRBD1 aligns across 9 bases. The CDR3 sequence is 18 residues long. Germline V gives CDR1 SGHDN, CDR2 FVKESK. The V and J ends lost 3 bases and 3 bases, in that order; junction bases with no gene match: 14. CDR3 sequence reads: CASSQTGGWGSRDTEAFF. The CDR3 DNA reads TGTGCCAGCAGCCAGACAGGGGGATGGGGTAGTAGGGACACTGAAGCTTTCTTT. The full variable domain, with the rest looked up from reference TRBV14 and TRBJ1-1, is EAGVTQFPSHSVIEKGQTVTLRCDPISGHDNLYWYRRVMGKEIKFLLHFVKESKQDESGMPNNRFLAERTGGTYSTLKVQPAELEDSGVYFCASSQTGGWGSRDTEAFFGQGTRLTVV.